One and the same sample provided the 25 T cell receptor beta chains below, sequenced in a study of siplizumab effects on memory and regulatory T cells. Profiling relied on immunoSEQ multiplex PCR, and the TCRdb table lists in-frame clones only, not all of them. The table has around 97,000 clones, 85% to 95% seen once. Sequenced sample: non-Treg CD4+ T cells sorted from blood. The receptors shown here come from a human donor in good health.

The chain uses TRBV10-2 and TRBJ1-5; D is ambiguous. Germline CDR1 WSHSY, CDR2 SAAADI. Between the trimmed V and J ends, which lost 6 bases and 0 bases, there was a span of 9 bases. The CDR3 has 14 amino acids. The CDR3 protein is CASRTTYSNQPQHF. In DNA form, the CDR3 reads TGCGCCAGCAGGACAACCTATAGCAATCAGCCCCAGCATTTT.

V and J are TRBV5-4 and TRBJ2-7; a possible D gene is TRBD1 (5 bases). Germline V gene lookup returns CDR1 SGHNT and CDR2 YYREEE (reference sequence). Trimming shortened V by 0 bases and J by 6 bases, and 13 bases separated the two germline ends. This CDR3 contains 14 residues. CDR3 sequence: CASSLVQAAPEQYF. CDR3 nucleotides: TGTGCCAGCAGCTTGGTACAGGCAGCTCCCGAGCAGTACTTC.

The CDR3 loop is CASSLRQTYEKLFF. The CDR3 DNA is TGTGCCAGCAGTTTGAGGCAGACCTATGAAAAACTGTTTTTT. The chain employs TRBV28 and TRBJ1-4; D uncertain. There are 14 residues in the CDR3. Germline V gene data show CDR1 as MDHEN and CDR2 as SYDVKM. Trimming stripped 3 bases from V and 6 bases from J, with 11 bases between.

The chain recombines TRBV5-4 with TRBJ2-3; 7 nucleotides match TRBD1. There are 15 residues in the CDR3. The V segment lost 1 base and the J segment 2 bases; nucleotides outside the gene matches: 4. Germline V lookup: CDR1 SGHNT, CDR2 YYREEE (reference sequence). CDR3 region: CASSLTGVSTDTQYF. The DNA for the CDR3 is TGTGCCAGCAGCTTGACAGGGGTGTCCACAGATACGCAGTATTTT.

V gene TRBV25-1 combines with J gene TRBJ2-5, with TRBD2 matching over 8 bases. Germline V lookup: CDR1 MGHDK, CDR2 SYGVNS. The CDR3 has 14 residues. Trimming removed 8 bases from V and 2 bases from J; junction bases left unmatched: 7. CDR3 nucleotides: TGTGCCAGCCAAACACCGGGGGGGCAAGAGACCCAGTACTTC. Translating it yields CASQTPGGQETQYF.

CDR3 sequence reads: CASSLRPPGTGDSGNTIYF. Written as DNA, the CDR3 is TGTGCCAGCAGTTTACGCCCCCCTGGGACAGGAGACTCTGGAAACACCATATATTTT. The chain uses TRBV28 and TRBJ1-3; 8 nucleotides match TRBD1. Germline assignment: CDR1 MDHEN and CDR2 SYDVKM. Trimming at V came to 2 bases and at J to 0 bases, leaving 12 bases not matched to a gene. This CDR3 has 19 amino acids. Supplemented by reference TRBV28 and TRBJ1-3, the full variable domain reads DVKVTQSSRYLVKRTGEKVFLECVQDMDHENMFWYRQDPGLGLRLIYFSYDVKMKEKGDIPEGYSVSREKKERFSLILESASTNQTSMYLCASSLRPPGTGDSGNTIYFGEGSWLTVV.

V and J are TRBV14 and TRBJ2-5, with a weak D call TRBD1 (5 bases). The J call is in doubt because the DNA end fits TRBJ2-7 better. Germline CDR1 reads SGHDN; CDR2 reads FVKESK. CDR3 length: 13 amino acids. DNA for the CDR3: TGTGCCAGCAGCCCAGGGCTACACTACGAGCAGTACTTC. This translates into CASSPGLHYEQYF.

As regards this clone: Other nucleotide sequences in the sample specify the same CDR3. The DNA for the CDR3 is TGTGCCAGCAAGTCTCCGAGCTCCTACAATGAGCAGTTCTTC. It codes for CASKSPSSYNEQFF. The chain combines TRBV28 with TRBJ2-1, with D uncertain. The ends were cut back, 7 bases at V and 0 bases at J, with 10 bases in the middle. Germline V gene lookup returns CDR1 MDHEN and CDR2 SYDVKM. The CDR3 consists of 14 residues.

The V and J genes are TRBV2 and TRBJ1-3, with 8 bases fitting TRBD1. The CDR3 totals 15 residues. The germline CDR1 and CDR2 sequences are SNHLY and FYNNEI. J gave up 0 bases and V 6 bases, and 4 bases lay outside the gene matches. CDR3: CASRGQVLSGNTIYF. In nucleotides, the CDR3 is TGTGCCAGCAGGGGACAGGTTCTCTCTGGAAACACCATATATTTT.

The chain recombines TRBV5-1 with TRBJ2-3; 11 bases fit TRBD2. CDR3 length equals 14 residues. Germline values: CDR1 SGHRS, CDR2 YFSETQ. The V gene end was trimmed by 7 bases and the J gene end by 2 bases; junction bases not matched to a gene: 3. CDR3 loop: CASRLAGNTDTQYF. CDR3 sequence (DNA): TGCGCCAGCCGACTAGCGGGGAACACAGATACGCAGTATTTT.

This sequence joins TRBV7-3 and TRBJ1-5; D remains ambiguous. CDR1 and CDR2 (germline): SGHTA, FQGTGA. Trimming pared 5 bases from V and 0 bases from J, leaving 14 bases between. This CDR3 is 16 amino acids long. In DNA form, the CDR3 reads TGTGCCAGCAGCGACCCGGCGGACTATAGCAATCAGCCCCAGCATTTT. Translation: CASSDPADYSNQPQHF.

This rearrangement joins TRBV23-1 to TRBJ2-7, with 7 bases matching TRBD2. TRBV23-1 carries the ORF label, with uncertain function. The V gene end was trimmed by 9 bases and the J gene end by 2 bases; junction bases not matched to a gene: 13. This CDR3 is 15 amino acids long. CDR3 nucleotide sequence: TGCGCCAGGGGGGGGTCTTGCGGGGCCCCCTACGAGCAGTACTTC. This translates into CARGGSCGAPYEQYF.

Of note for this clone: The junction departs from germline at one end; a sequencing error may be responsible. This sample also contains other DNA sequences that code for the same CDR3. The chain carries TRBV19 and TRBJ2-1; no clear D gene. There are 13 residues in the CDR3. Germline V gives CDR1 LNHDA, CDR2 SQIVND (reference sequence). Here the CDR3 reads CASKGEYYNEQFF. DNA of the CDR3: TGTGCTAGTAAAGGAGAGTACTACAATGAGCAGTTCTTC.

The chain couples TRBV30 to TRBJ2-2; D is uncertain. The length of the CDR3 is 15 residues. The V end lost 0 bases, the J end lost 3 bases, and 11 bases lay between the germline ends. From germline, CDR1 is GTSNPN and CDR2 SVGIG (reference sequence). DNA of the CDR3: TGTGCCTGGAGTGTACGTCGGAGAGACACCGGGGAGCTGTTTTTT. Translating it yields CAWSVRRRDTGELFF. The full variable domain, in which reference TRBV30 and TRBJ2-2 provide the parts outside the CDR3, is SQTIHQWPATLVQPVGSPLSLECTVEGTSNPNLYWYRQAAGRGLQLLFYSVGIGQISSEVPQNLSASRPQDRQFILSSKKLLLSDSGFYLCAWSVRRRDTGELFFGEGSRLTVL.

This chain connects TRBV27 to TRBJ1-6; D perhaps matches TRBD1 (5 bases). The length of the CDR3 is 12 residues. CDR1 MNHEY and CDR2 SMNVEV come from the germline V gene (reference sequence). V lost 5 bases and J 9 bases, leaving 8 bases between the germline ends. The CDR3 sequence is CASSGTASPLHF. As DNA, the CDR3 is TGTGCCAGCAGTGGGACCGCTTCACCCCTCCACTTT.

The rearrangement uses TRBV5-6 and TRBJ2-7; 9 nucleotides align to TRBD1. In germline, CDR1 is SGHDT, CDR2 YYEEEE. V lost 5 bases and J lost 7; bases outside the gene matches: 22. This CDR3 contains 18 residues. CDR3 loop: CASRTGTGFIWGAGEQYF. CDR3 bases: TGTGCCAGCAGGACCGGGACAGGGTTTATTTGGGGTGCAGGGGAGCAGTACTTC.

The chain has TRBV7-9 and TRBJ2-1; 7 bases are shared with TRBD1. The V and J ends lost 1 base and 8 bases, in that order; junction bases with no gene match: 11. The CDR3 is 16 residues long. CDR1 and CDR2 from the germline V gene are SEHNR and FQNEAQ (reference sequence). This CDR3 reads CASSLEKVRGLDEQFF. The CDR3 bases are TGTGCCAGCAGCTTAGAAAAGGTGAGGGGGCTGGATGAGCAGTTCTTC.

The rearrangement joins TRBV7-7 to TRBJ2-2; unclear D gene. This CDR3 is 14 amino acids long. Germline CDR1 SSHAT, CDR2 FNYEAQ (reference sequence). V lost 7 bases to trimming and J lost 2 bases, with 11 bases between them. CDR3 residues: CASKTSLNTGELFF. The DNA for the CDR3 is TGTGCCAGCAAGACCAGCCTTAACACCGGGGAGCTGTTTTTT.

The rearrangement links TRBV6-1 to TRBJ2-7; 9 bases are a match to TRBD1. Unmatched junction bases numbered 7, after V lost 7 bases and J lost 0 bases. This CDR3 is 15 amino acids long. Germline lookup yields CDR1 MNHNS and CDR2 SASEGT. The CDR3 DNA sequence: TGTGCCAGCAAGCGGGACAGGGCGTCCTCCTACGAGCAGTACTTC. Encoded protein: CASKRDRASSYEQYF.

The V gene is TRBV28, the J gene TRBJ2-7; the D is unclear. Trimming left V 3 bases short and J 3 bases short, with 9 bases between. The CDR3 totals 13 residues. Germline V gene sequence: CDR1 MDHEN, CDR2 SYDVKM. CDR3 protein: CASSLGFHYEQYF. In nucleotides, the CDR3 is TGTGCCAGCAGTTTGGGGTTCCACTACGAGCAGTACTTC.

The V call is TRBV6-1, the J call TRBJ1-2; D perhaps matches TRBD1 (6 bases). This CDR3 is built from 14 residues. Trimming stripped 2 bases from V and 4 bases from J, with 11 bases between. Germline V CDR1 and CDR2: MNHNS, SASEGT. CDR3 in DNA: TGTGCCAGCAGTGAAAGTGGGGACACCTATGGCTACACCTTC. This codes for CASSESGDTYGYTF.

The chain joins TRBV2 to TRBJ1-1; possibly TRBD1 for D (6 bases). The CDR3 covers 15 residues. Trimming shortened V by 4 bases and J by 1 base, and 13 bases separated the two germline ends. Looked up from germline, CDR1 is SNHLY and CDR2 is FYNNEI. The CDR3, as DNA: TGTGCCAGCAGTGTAGGGGGGTCGGGGAACACTGAAGCTTTCTTT. This codes for CASSVGGSGNTEAFF. The variable domain in full, completed from reference TRBV2 and TRBJ1-1, reads EPEVTQTPSHQVTQMGQEVILRCVPISNHLYFYWYRQILGQKVEFLVSFYNNEISEKSEIFDDQFSVERPDGSNFTLKIRSTKLEDSAMYFCASSVGGSGNTEAFFGQGTRLTVV.

The chain employs TRBV7-3 and TRBJ2-3; no firm D call. This CDR3 has 16 residues. Between the trimmed V and J ends, which lost 2 bases and 2 bases, there was a span of 14 bases. The V gene's germline CDR1 is SGHTA and CDR2 FQGTGA. The DNA for the CDR3 is TGTGCCAGCAGCTTAGTTTTTGGAGTAGACACAGATACGCAGTATTTT. The encoded protein is CASSLVFGVDTDTQYF.

J is TRBJ1-5 and V is TRBV19; D remains unclear. CDR3 length: 14 amino acids. Germline lookup yields CDR1 LNHDA and CDR2 SQIVND (reference sequence). The V end was cut by 7 bases, the J end by 5 bases, with 15 bases between. The CDR3 region is CASNFLGDYQPQHF. In nucleotides, the CDR3 is TGTGCCAGTAATTTCCTCGGCGATTATCAGCCCCAGCATTTT.

V gene TRBV28 combines with J gene TRBJ1-2; 7 bases line up with TRBD1. CDR1 is MDHEN and CDR2 is SYDVKM in the germline V gene. V dropped 4 bases and J dropped 13; count of bases not matched to a gene: 9. CDR3 length: 12 amino acids. The CDR3 protein is CASSSPGQPSTF. CDR3 nucleotides: TGTGCCAGCAGTTCACCGGGACAGCCCTCCACCTTC.